This TCR beta chain was documented in a study of control samples from healthy donors and cancer patients. This CDR3 region has 15 residues. CDR1 is SGDLS and CDR2 is YYNGEE in the germline V gene. The V end lost 4 bases, the J end lost 3 bases, and 14 bases lay between the germline ends. This table comes from immunoSEQ multiplex PCR, and its TCRdb copy is limited to in-frame clones, with some not included. The table shows more than 140,000 clones, with approximately 94% occurring only once. This clonotype was obtained from a man aged 40-49 years in good health. Material for sequencing was blood. V is TRBV9 and J is TRBJ1-5; D perhaps matches TRBD1 (5 bases). The CDR3 sequence is CASSKGVEVNQPQHF. The CDR3 DNA is TGTGCCAGCAGCAAAGGGGTAGAAGTCAATCAGCCCCAGCATTTT.